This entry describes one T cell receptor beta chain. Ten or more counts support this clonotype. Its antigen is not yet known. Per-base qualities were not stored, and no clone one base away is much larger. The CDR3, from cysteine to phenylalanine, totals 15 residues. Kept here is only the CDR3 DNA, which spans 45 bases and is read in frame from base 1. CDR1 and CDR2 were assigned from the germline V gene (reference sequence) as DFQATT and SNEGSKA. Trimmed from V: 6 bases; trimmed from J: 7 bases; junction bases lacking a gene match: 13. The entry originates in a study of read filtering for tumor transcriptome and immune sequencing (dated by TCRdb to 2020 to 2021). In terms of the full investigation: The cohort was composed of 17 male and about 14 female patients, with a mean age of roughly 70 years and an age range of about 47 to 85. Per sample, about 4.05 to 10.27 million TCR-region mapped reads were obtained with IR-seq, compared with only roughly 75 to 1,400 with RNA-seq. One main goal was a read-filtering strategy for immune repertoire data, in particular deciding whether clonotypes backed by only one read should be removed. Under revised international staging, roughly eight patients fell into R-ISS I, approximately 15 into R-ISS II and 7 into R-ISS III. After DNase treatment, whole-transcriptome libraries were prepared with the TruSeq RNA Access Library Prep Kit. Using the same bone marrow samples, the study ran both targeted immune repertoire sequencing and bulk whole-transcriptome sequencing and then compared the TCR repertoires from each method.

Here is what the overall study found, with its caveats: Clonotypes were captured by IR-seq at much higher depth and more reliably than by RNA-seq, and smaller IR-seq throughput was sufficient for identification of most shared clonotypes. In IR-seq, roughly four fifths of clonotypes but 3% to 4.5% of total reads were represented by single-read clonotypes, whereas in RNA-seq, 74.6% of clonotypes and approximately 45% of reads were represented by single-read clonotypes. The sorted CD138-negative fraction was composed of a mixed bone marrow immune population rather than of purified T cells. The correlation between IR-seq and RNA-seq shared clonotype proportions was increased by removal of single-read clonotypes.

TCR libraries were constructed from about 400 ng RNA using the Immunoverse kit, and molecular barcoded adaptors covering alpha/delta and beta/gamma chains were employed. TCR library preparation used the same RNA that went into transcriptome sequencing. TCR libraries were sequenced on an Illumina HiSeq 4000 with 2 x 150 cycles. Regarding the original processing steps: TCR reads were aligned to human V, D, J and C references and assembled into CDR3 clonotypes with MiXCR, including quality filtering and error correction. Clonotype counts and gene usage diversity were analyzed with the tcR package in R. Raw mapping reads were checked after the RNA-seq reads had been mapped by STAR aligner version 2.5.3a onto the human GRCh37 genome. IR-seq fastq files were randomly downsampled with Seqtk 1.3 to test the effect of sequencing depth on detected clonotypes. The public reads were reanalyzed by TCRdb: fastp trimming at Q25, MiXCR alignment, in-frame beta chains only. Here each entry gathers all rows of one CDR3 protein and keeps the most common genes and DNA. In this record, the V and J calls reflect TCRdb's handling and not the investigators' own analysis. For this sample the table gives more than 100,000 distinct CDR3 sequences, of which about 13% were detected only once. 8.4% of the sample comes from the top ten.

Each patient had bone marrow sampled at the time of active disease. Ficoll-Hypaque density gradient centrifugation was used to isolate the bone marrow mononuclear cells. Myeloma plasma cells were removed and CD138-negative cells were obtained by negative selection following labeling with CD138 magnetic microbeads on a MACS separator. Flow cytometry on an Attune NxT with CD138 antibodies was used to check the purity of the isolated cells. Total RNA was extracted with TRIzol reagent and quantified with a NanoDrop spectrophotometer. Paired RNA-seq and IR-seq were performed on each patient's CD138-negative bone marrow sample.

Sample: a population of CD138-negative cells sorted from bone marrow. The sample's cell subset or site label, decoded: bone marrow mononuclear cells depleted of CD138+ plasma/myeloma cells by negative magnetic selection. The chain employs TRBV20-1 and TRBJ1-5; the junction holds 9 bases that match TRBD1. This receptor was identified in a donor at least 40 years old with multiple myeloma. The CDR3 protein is CSATHRDRDFQPQHF. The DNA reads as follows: TGCAGTGCCACACACCGGGACAGGGACTTCCAGCCCCAGCATTTT.